The 27 T cell receptor beta chains reported below all come from one sample, sequenced in a study of blood T cell repertoires in COVID-19. Using immunoSEQ multiplex PCR, the repertoire was profiled, and TCRdb retains in-frame clones only, with some absent. The sample holds some 85,000 clones; nearly 80% are singletons and the top ten take approximately 6%. Material for sequencing was peripheral blood. These TCRs come from a man aged 70-80 years with COVID-19, enrolled during active disease.

CDR3 amino acids: CSAVNNEQFF. The CDR3 region has the DNA TGCAGTGCCGTTAACAATGAGCAGTTCTTC. V usage is TRBV20-1 and J usage is TRBJ2-1; D is unresolved. In germline, CDR1 is DFQATT, CDR2 SNEGSKA (reference sequence). The CDR3 has 10 residues. V was cut by 6 bases and J by 5 bases, with 5 bases left in between.

The chain couples TRBV10-3 to TRBJ1-1; D possibly corresponds to TRBD1 (6 bases). This CDR3 has 14 residues. Germline V CDR1 and CDR2: ENHRY, SYGVKD. V was clipped by 7 bases and J by 0 bases, with 12 bases between them. CDR3 sequence reads: CAIKRTEMNTEAFF. CDR3 nucleotides: TGTGCCATCAAGAGGACAGAGATGAACACTGAAGCTTTCTTT.

The chain carries TRBV7-2 and TRBJ2-7; the match to TRBD1 covers 7 bases. CDR1 is SGHTA, CDR2 FQGNSA, per germline. The length of the CDR3 is 17 residues. V trimming: 2 bases; J trimming: 5 bases; junction bases outside the gene matches: 15. DNA of the CDR3: TGTGCCAGCAGCTTACGAACAGGGGTCAACCAGGTCCACGAGCAGTACTTC. Protein: CASSLRTGVNQVHEQYF. The full variable domain, in which reference TRBV7-2 and TRBJ2-7 provide the parts outside the CDR3, is GAGVSQSPSNKVTEKGKDVELRCDPISGHTALYWYRQSLGQGLEFLIYFQGNSAPDKSGLPSDRFSAERTGGSVSTLTIQRTQQEDSAVYLCASSLRTGVNQVHEQYFGPGTRLTVT.

The chain employs TRBV19 and TRBJ1-4; weak D call: TRBD1 (5 bases). V lost 8 bases to trimming and J lost 0 bases, with 19 bases between them. From germline, CDR1 is LNHDA and CDR2 SQIVND (reference sequence). There are 17 residues in the CDR3. The CDR3 nucleotides are TGTGCCAGTCGAATGGGCAGGGTGTATTCAACTAATGAAAAACTGTTTTTT. Translating gives CASRMGRVYSTNEKLFF.

The V and J genes are TRBV9 and TRBJ2-7, with D tentatively TRBD1 (5 bases). The CDR3 length is 15 residues. V lost 0 bases, J lost 2 bases, and 12 bases lay in between. Germline V lookup: CDR1 SGDLS, CDR2 YYNGEE. The CDR3 coding sequence is TGTGCCAGCAGCGTAGCCACAGGTCCACCCTACGAGCAGTACTTC. Translating it yields CASSVATGPPYEQYF.

V gene TRBV18 combines with J gene TRBJ1-2; D gene ambiguous. The CDR3 has 14 amino acids. Trimming shortened V by 2 bases and J by 4 bases, and 11 bases separated the two germline ends. Germline-derived CDR1 and CDR2 are KGHSH and LQKENI. Here the CDR3 reads CASSPEMYSYGYTF. The CDR3 DNA reads TGTGCCAGCTCACCAGAGATGTACAGCTATGGCTACACCTTC.

The chain is built from TRBV7-2 and TRBJ1-1, with D uncertain. CDR1 and CDR2 from the germline V gene are SGHTA and FQGNSA. V was cut by 2 bases and J by 7 bases, with 8 bases left in between. The CDR3 sequence is 12 residues long. The CDR3 protein is CASSLRQREAFF. Written as DNA, the CDR3 is TGTGCCAGCAGCTTAAGGCAGCGTGAAGCTTTCTTT.

The CDR3 protein is CASSQDRSTEAFF. The CDR3 DNA sequence: TGTGCCAGCAGCCAAGATCGGTCTACTGAAGCTTTCTTT. The chain uses TRBV3-1 (or the pseudogene TRBV3-2) and TRBJ1-1; D remains ambiguous. Trimming took off 0 bases at V and 5 bases at J, with 7 bases between the two ends. The CDR3 totals 13 residues. Germline CDR1 reads LGHDT; CDR2 reads YNNKEL (reference sequence).

The chain couples TRBV7-2 to TRBJ2-7, with 7 bases that match TRBD2. CDR3 length equals 16 residues. J lost 2 bases, V lost 1 base, and 8 bases had no gene match. From germline, CDR1 is SGHTA and CDR2 FQGNSA. In nucleotides, the CDR3 is TGTGCCAGCAGCTTAGGGGGAGCGGGGCCGCCCTACGAGCAGTACTTC. Amino acids: CASSLGGAGPPYEQYF.

The V and J genes are TRBV5-1 and TRBJ1-6, with D possibly being TRBD1 (5 bases). V was pared by 4 bases and J by 6 bases, with 11 bases between. The CDR3 spans 14 residues. Germline-derived CDR1 and CDR2 are SGHRS and YFSETQ. CDR3 DNA sequence: TGCGCCAGCAGCAACGGCGGGGGTAATTCACCCCTCCACTTT. It yields the protein CASSNGGGNSPLHF.

V and J are TRBV18 and TRBJ1-6, with 9 bases aligning to TRBD1. This CDR3 has 17 amino acids. CDR1 is KGHSH, CDR2 LQKENI, per germline. J was trimmed by 2 bases and V by 0 bases; bases with no gene match: 2. CDR3: CASSPPGQGPYNSPLHF. The CDR3 DNA follows: TGTGCCAGCTCACCACCGGGACAGGGACCCTATAATTCACCCCTCCACTTT.

This clone is labeled medium-sized. The chain joins TRBV7-2 to TRBJ1-5; D may be TRBD1 (5 bases). Germline loops: CDR1 SGHTA, CDR2 FQGNSA. The CDR3 runs 15 residues. Trimming stripped 3 bases from V and 2 bases from J, with 11 bases between. CDR3 region: CASSFDGRGNQPQHF. The CDR3 DNA sequence: TGTGCCAGCAGCTTCGACGGCAGGGGCAATCAGCCCCAGCATTTT.

The chain joins TRBV11-2 to TRBJ2-3, with a weak D call TRBD2 (5 bases). Germline assignment: CDR1 SGHAT and CDR2 FQNNGV. The CDR3 has 17 residues. The V gene lost 6 bases and the J gene lost 0 bases, with 19 bases spanning the gap. The CDR3: CASRLLGSLDSTDTQYF. DNA for the CDR3: TGTGCCAGCAGACTTCTTGGGAGTCTTGATAGCACAGATACGCAGTATTTT.

The V and J genes are TRBV19 and TRBJ1-4; a possible D gene is TRBD1 (6 bases). The CDR3 has 16 residues. CDR1 and CDR2 from the germline V gene are LNHDA and SQIVND (reference sequence). Trimming took 5 bases from V and 7 from J, leaving 20 bases between them. CDR3 residues: CASSSTGQGIGEKLFF. CDR3 coding DNA: TGTGCCAGTAGTTCGACGGGGCAGGGGATTGGTGAAAAACTGTTTTTT.

V and J are TRBV4-1 and TRBJ2-3; no clear D gene. This CDR3 is built from 14 residues. Trimming removed 1 base from V and 2 bases from J, with 7 bases in between. Per germline, CDR1 MGHRA and CDR2 YSYEKL. As DNA, the CDR3 is TGCGCCAGCAGCCAAGGGCCTTCCACAGATACGCAGTATTTT. This translates into CASSQGPSTDTQYF.

This chain links TRBV10-3 with TRBJ2-7; tentatively, D is TRBD1 (7 bases). Trimming shortened V by 10 bases and J by 6 bases, and 22 bases separated the two germline ends. Germline V gene data show CDR1 as ENHRY and CDR2 as SYGVKD. The CDR3 is 14 amino acids. The CDR3 DNA is TGTGCCACCTCTCCCAGGGGGGAGAGGGTCGAGCAGTACTTC. The encoded protein is CATSPRGERVEQYF.

The chain employs TRBV28 and TRBJ1-1, with D perhaps TRBD1 (6 bases). Germline CDR1 MDHEN, CDR2 SYDVKM. V shed 7 bases and J shed 7 bases, with 22 bases lying between them. The CDR3 runs to 15 residues. This CDR3 is CASTNSGGGGDEAFF. The DNA of the CDR3 is TGTGCCAGCACCAACTCCGGCGGGGGCGGGGATGAAGCTTTCTTT.

The chain uses TRBV6-2 or TRBV6-3 and TRBJ2-7, with TRBD1 identical over 9 bases. The CDR3 sequence is 14 residues long. Germline V gene data show CDR1 as MNHEY and CDR2 as SVGEGT. V lost 5 bases to trimming and J lost 3 bases; unmatched junction nucleotides: 5. The CDR3 reads CASSTGQGRYEQYF. The DNA of the CDR3 is TGTGCCAGCAGTACCGGACAGGGGCGCTACGAGCAGTACTTC.

The rearrangement links TRBV4-3 to TRBJ2-1, with TRBD2 matching 12 bases. Germline V CDR1 and CDR2: LGHNA, YSLEER. V trimming: 4 bases; J trimming: 2 bases; junction bases outside the gene matches: 3. The CDR3 extends over 16 amino acids. CDR3 amino acids: CASSRGLAGTYNEQFF. CDR3 sequence (DNA): TGCGCCAGCAGCCGAGGACTAGCGGGGACCTACAATGAGCAGTTCTTC.

V and J are TRBV23-1 and TRBJ2-1; TRBD2 matches at 12 bases. TRBV23-1 is an ORF for which the function is uncertain. The CDR3 is 17 residues long. The trim removed 4 bases at V and 7 bases at J, leaving 11 bases unmatched. CDR3 protein: CASSPRLAGVLYNEQFF. The CDR3 region has the DNA TGCGCCAGCAGTCCACGACTAGCGGGAGTTCTATATAATGAGCAGTTCTTC.

The gene calls are TRBV11-3 and TRBJ2-1; D perhaps matches TRBD1 (6 bases). Germline loops: CDR1 SGHNT, CDR2 YENEEA. The germline V and J ends were trimmed by 6 bases and 3 bases, with 12 bases remaining between them. The CDR3 runs 14 residues. CDR3 nucleotides: TGTGCCAGCAGACCGGGACAAGGCTACAATGAGCAGTTCTTC. This gives the protein CASRPGQGYNEQFF.

The J gene is TRBJ1-5, the V gene TRBV28; 9 positions match TRBD1. Germline-derived CDR1 and CDR2 are MDHEN and SYDVKM. The V segment lost 7 bases and the J segment 6 bases; nucleotides outside the gene matches: 10. The CDR3 consists of 15 residues. The CDR3 spells CASTPMTGGSQPQHF. The CDR3 region has the DNA TGTGCCAGCACCCCCATGACAGGGGGAAGTCAGCCCCAGCATTTT.

This chain joins TRBV21-1 and TRBJ2-2; TRBD2, the table's D call, was not compared with the DNA. TRBV21-1 is reported as a pseudogene. This CDR3 has 14 amino acids. Here the CDR3 DNA reads TGTGCCAGCAGCAAAGGACTAAATACCGGGGAGCTGTTTTTT. This sequence encodes CASSKGLNTGELFF.

This clone was picked up a small number of times. The chain uses TRBV27 and TRBJ1-4; D gene uncertain. Trimming removed 8 bases from V and 2 bases from J, with 12 bases in between. CDR3 length equals 14 residues. Germline CDR1 is MNHEY and CDR2 is SMNVEV (reference sequence). CDR3 coding DNA: TGTGCCAGCCCCGAGGGAATCACTAATGAAAAACTGTTTTTT. It specifies CASPEGITNEKLFF.

The gene calls are TRBV19 and TRBJ1-4; TRBD1 aligns across 8 bases. The CDR3 covers 16 residues. V shed 3 bases and J 4 bases; nucleotides not matched to a gene: 7. The germline gives CDR1 LNHDA, CDR2 SQIVND (reference sequence). The CDR3 coding sequence is TGTGCCAGTAGTATCCCCGGACAGGGAGATAATGAAAAACTGTTTTTT. Protein product: CASSIPGQGDNEKLFF.

This chain links TRBV11-2 with TRBJ2-3; 8 bases align to TRBD2. CDR1 and CDR2 (germline): SGHAT, FQNNGV. V shed 7 bases and J 2 bases; nucleotides not matched to a gene: 5. This CDR3 is 14 amino acids long. The CDR3 DNA reads TGTGCCAGCAAGGGCGGGAGGAACACAGATACGCAGTATTTT. It codes for CASKGGRNTDTQYF.

The V and J genes are TRBV7-9 and TRBJ1-1, with 9 bases identical to TRBD1. The CDR3 loop spans 15 amino acids. CDR1 SEHNR and CDR2 FQNEAQ come from the germline V gene (reference sequence). V shed 5 bases and J 0 bases; nucleotides not matched to a gene: 4. The CDR3 DNA reads TGTGCCAGCAGCGCTTGGACAGGGGTGAACACTGAAGCTTTCTTT. It yields the protein CASSAWTGVNTEAFF.